Below, one TCR beta chain is given with its context. V gave up 7 bases and J gave up 0 bases; unmatched junction bases: 2. Germline values: CDR1 SQVTM, CDR2 ANQGSEA. This CDR3 has 13 amino acids. This sample stems from a study of cytomegalovirus exposure and HLA in healthy donors. Assay used: immunoSEQ multiplex PCR; TCRdb lists only in-frame clones, some missing. The sample lists about 140,000 clones; approximately 84% were seen once. The sequenced sample consisted of PBMCs. The clonotype was recovered from a young woman in good health and CMV-seronegative. The chain links TRBV29-1 to TRBJ2-2; 7 bases agree with TRBD2. The CDR3 region has the DNA TGCAGCGCCGCGGGGGCGAACACCGGGGAGCTGTTTTTT. This codes for CSAAGANTGELFF.